The TCR beta chain described here comes from a study of T cells in Graves' hyperthyroidism and ophthalmopathy. Researchers took RNA transcripts and amplified the TCR beta CDR3 regions from them. Using the HTBI primer set, a first-round RT-PCR was run on the TCR CDR3. TCRdb fed the multiplex PCR reads into MiXCR, producing one record per CDR3 protein. The sample lists more than 500,000 distinct CDR3 sequences, around 15% occurring once. The CDR3 is 16 residues long. Looked up from germline, CDR1 is MNHEY and CDR2 is SMNVEV (reference sequence). V lost 5 bases, J lost 4 bases, and 5 bases stayed unmatched. Only a few counts were recorded for this clonotype.

V is TRBV27 and J is TRBJ2-3; 14 bases map to TRBD2. Sequenced material: blood. The TCR comes from a woman under 40 with Graves' hyperthyroidism. The CDR3 spells CASSPTGLAGADTQYF. The CDR3 nucleotides are TGTGCCAGCAGTCCGACGGGACTAGCGGGAGCAGATACGCAGTATTTT.